This TCR beta chain is from a study of shared clonotypes between healthy human individuals (dated by TCRdb to 2019 to 2021). At the level of the whole study: The cohort comprised two women and three men aged 18 to 49 years. For each donor, three plates each were used for CD4 naive and CD4 memory, two plates were used for CD8 naive, and one plate was used for CD8 memory. To estimate repertoire size and how much clonotype sharing occurs between individuals, the study deeply sequenced the blood TCR repertoires of several healthy adults. To increase sequencing depth and limit assay-specific biases, TCR repertoire library preparation and sequencing were carried out by different laboratories using diverse techniques. Each donor's leukapheresis produced roughly between roughly 0.9 and 8.9 billion PBMCs.

The donors were healthy, HIV-negative adults who had no recently reported acute infections or vaccinations. Every donor was a Caucasian adult residing in Nashville, Tennessee, USA. CD4+ T cells were enriched by magnetic negative selection; naive cells were then positively selected on CD45RA, and the negative fraction formed the memory subset. After blood collection by leukapheresis, PBMCs were isolated using Ficoll-Histopaque density gradient centrifugation and then cryopreserved in the vapor phase of liquid nitrogen. Purity and quantity of every magnetically sorted T cell population were checked by analytical flow cytometry. From each sorted fraction, genomic DNA was isolated and quantified by UV absorbance on a Nanodrop 2000c. Worth noting for this clone: Its antigen is not yet known. Base-call qualities are not available, and no considerably larger clone is one nucleotide away.

Paper-wide results and their limitations: Rarefaction of sorted-subset datasets indicated incomplete sequencing despite the large sequencing depth. The small number of donors limited the genetic and exposure-history diversity represented. Larger estimated clonotype richness was generally found for naive subsets than for memory subsets. Based on pairwise subsampling, the degree of clonotype sharing among donors was expected to be affected by sequencing depth. About 4.5% of naive CD4, around 4% of naive CD8, approximately 2.2% of memory CD4, and 0.35% to 0.5% of memory CD8 clonotypes were shared across a few donors. Sampling was limited to blood, and TCR repertoires in tissue likely differ from TCR repertoires in blood. Compared with non-shared clonotypes, the clonotypes found in all four sorted-subset donors had higher generation probabilities.

The germline V gene provides CDR1 MDHEN and CDR2 SYDVKM. Relative to germline, V is 1 base shorter and J is 4 bases shorter, with 10 bases between their ends. The CDR3 covers 14 residues, taking in both the cysteine and the phenylalanine. The DNA shown is the 42-base CDR3, in frame from base 1. Using the deep immunoSEQ assay, multiplex PCR amplified TCR CDR3 regions from genomic DNA. Extracted genomic DNA from each cell subset was distributed evenly across all wells of several immunoSEQ 96-well plates, and each plate was treated as a replicate. For sorted subsets, each replicate PCR was loaded with about 0.2 ug genomic DNA, equivalent to about 30,000 T cell genomes. The purified libraries were quantified using a Qubit 3.0 fluorometer, sized with a Bioanalyzer 2100, and then quantified again using the KAPA Library Quantification kit. Each immunoSEQ 96-well plate was sequenced on its own single-read 150-cycle Illumina NextSeq 550 flow cell. In the paper's pipeline: Because only junctional sequences without quality scores were contained in the immunoSEQ output, filtering matching that applied to full-length reads could not be performed. Sequences were annotated with PyIR, a Python wrapper for IgBLAST v1.9, using IMGT germline references to assign V/J genes and CDR3. Reads were removed for weak V/J assignments (E-value above 1e-6), missing CDR3, stop codons, out-of-frame junctions, or ambiguous translated residues. A V3J clonotype was defined by an identical inferred V gene, J gene, and CDR3 amino acid sequence. Percentage overlap between repertoires was calculated by dividing the number of shared unique clonotypes by the size of the smaller repertoire. Richness of each repertoire was evaluated using RTK rarefaction, the Chao1 estimator, and Recon v2.1 estimates of unobserved clonotypes. OLGA was used to compute generation probabilities for all TCRbeta clonotypes that the gDNA method yielded from a few donors. Held by TCRdb, this immuneACCESS table contains in-frame sequences only and omits some clones. Under half of the omission traces to an unresolved V gene where checked; the cause of the rest is unknown. The V and J calls and the clone size are those of that table, but D and trimming were determined from the DNA. The sample table lists around 2.5 million clones, 93% of them with a count of one. Of the sample, about 0.38% falls within the top ten clones.

This TCR was sampled from a man between 18 and 35 years old in good health. Some clones in this sample may be carry-over from other donors' samples. Material for sequencing was naive CD4+ T cells from PBMCs. The cell subset or site label, as the study defines it: CD45RA+ positively selected. The V gene is TRBV28 and the J gene is TRBJ1-2, with no confidently assigned D gene. The DNA sequence reads TGTGCCAGCAGTTTATCGGCCAGGATCTATGGCTACACCTTC. It translates to CASSLSARIYGYTF.